The next 2 T cell receptor beta chains were all read from a single sample in a study of beta chain features in type 1 diabetes. Study results and caveats: For Type 1 diabetes patients, all four CD4+ subsets carried TCRB CDR3s that were moderately but significantly shorter.

The sequenced template was cDNA made from the entire isolated RNA. Assay used: immunoSEQ multiplex PCR; TCRdb lists only in-frame clones, some missing. The sample lists roughly 180,000 clones, approximately 7.8% occurring once. These receptors are not linked to any known antigen. Sequenced input: central memory CD4+ T cells from blood. Every receptor here comes from a woman between 40 and 55 years old with type 1 diabetes.

This clone was recorded many times. The genes are TRBV2 and TRBJ1-1; D gene ambiguous. This CDR3 spans 14 amino acids. The V and J ends lost 5 bases and 1 base respectively, with 11 bases between them. Germline-derived CDR1 and CDR2 are SNHLY and FYNNEI. The CDR3 sequence: CASSQEGGNTEAFF. The DNA for the CDR3 is TGTGCCAGCAGTCAGGAGGGAGGGAACACTGAAGCTTTCTTT.

This clone was detected a few times. The chain is built from TRBV30 and TRBJ1-4; D gene uncertain. Per the germline V gene, CDR1 is GTSNPN and CDR2 is SVGIG (reference sequence). Trimming removed 1 base at V and 8 bases at J, with 23 bases between. The CDR3 totals 17 residues. The CDR3, as DNA: TGTGCCTGGAGTGAGGAGGAAACCGGCTTTGAACGGGAAAAACTGTTTTTT. Its protein product is CAWSEEETGFEREKLFF.